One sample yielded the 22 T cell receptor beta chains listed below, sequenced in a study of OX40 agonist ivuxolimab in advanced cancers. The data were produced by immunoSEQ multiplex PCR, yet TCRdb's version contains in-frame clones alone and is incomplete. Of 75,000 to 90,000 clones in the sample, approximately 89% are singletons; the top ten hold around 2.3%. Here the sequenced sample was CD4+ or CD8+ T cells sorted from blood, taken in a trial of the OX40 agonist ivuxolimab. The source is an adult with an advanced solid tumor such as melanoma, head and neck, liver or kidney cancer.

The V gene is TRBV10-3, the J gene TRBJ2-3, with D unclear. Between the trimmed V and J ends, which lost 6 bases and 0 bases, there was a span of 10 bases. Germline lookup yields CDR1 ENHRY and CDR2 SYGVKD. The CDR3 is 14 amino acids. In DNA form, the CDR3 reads TGTGCCATCAGAAGTGGCCTTAGCACAGATACGCAGTATTTT. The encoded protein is CAIRSGLSTDTQYF.

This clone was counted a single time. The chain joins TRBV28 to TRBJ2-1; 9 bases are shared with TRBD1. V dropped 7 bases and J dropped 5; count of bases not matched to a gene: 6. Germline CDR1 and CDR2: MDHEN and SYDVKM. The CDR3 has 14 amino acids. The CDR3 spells CASNLGQGNNEQFF. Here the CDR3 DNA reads TGTGCCAGCAACCTGGGACAGGGAAACAATGAGCAGTTCTTC.

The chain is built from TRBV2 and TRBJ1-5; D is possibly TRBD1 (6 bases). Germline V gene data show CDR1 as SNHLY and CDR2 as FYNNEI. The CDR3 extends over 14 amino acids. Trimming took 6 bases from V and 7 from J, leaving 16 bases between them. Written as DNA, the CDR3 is TGTGCCAGCAGACGTGCAGGGGCTGAGCAGCCCCAGCATTTT. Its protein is CASRRAGAEQPQHF.

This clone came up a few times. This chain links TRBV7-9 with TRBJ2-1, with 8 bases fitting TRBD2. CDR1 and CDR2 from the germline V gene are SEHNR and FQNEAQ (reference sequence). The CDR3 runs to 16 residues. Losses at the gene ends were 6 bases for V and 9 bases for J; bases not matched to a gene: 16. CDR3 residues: CASRGLKRGGRSEQFF. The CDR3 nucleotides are TGTGCCAGCAGGGGTCTGAAACGGGGGGGCCGAAGTGAGCAGTTCTTC.

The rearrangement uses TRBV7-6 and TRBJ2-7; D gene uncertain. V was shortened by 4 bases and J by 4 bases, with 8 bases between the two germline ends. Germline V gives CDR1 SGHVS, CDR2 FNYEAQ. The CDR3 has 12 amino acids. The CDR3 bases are TGTGCCAGCAGCTCCACAGAGTACGAGCAGTACTTC. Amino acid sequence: CASSSTEYEQYF.

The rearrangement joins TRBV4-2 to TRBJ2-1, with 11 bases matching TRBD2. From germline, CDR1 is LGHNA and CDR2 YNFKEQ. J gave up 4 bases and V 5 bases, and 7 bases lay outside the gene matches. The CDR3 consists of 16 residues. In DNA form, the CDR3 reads TGTGCCAGCAGCTCTACCGGGACTAGCGGTTACAATGAGCAGTTCTTC. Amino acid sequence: CASSSTGTSGYNEQFF.

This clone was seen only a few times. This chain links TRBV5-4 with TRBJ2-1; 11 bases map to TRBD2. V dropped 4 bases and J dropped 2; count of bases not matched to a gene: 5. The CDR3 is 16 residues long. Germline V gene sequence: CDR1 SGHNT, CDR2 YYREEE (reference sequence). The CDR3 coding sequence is TGTGCCAGCAGCGACCCTAGCGGGGGGCCCTACAATGAGCAGTTCTTC. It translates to CASSDPSGGPYNEQFF.

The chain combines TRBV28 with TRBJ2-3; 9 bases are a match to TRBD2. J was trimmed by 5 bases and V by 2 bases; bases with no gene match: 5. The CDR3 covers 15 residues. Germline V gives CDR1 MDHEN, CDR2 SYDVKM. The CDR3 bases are TGTGCCAGCAGTTTACGTGCTAGCGGGGTAGATACGCAGTATTTT. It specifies CASSLRASGVDTQYF.

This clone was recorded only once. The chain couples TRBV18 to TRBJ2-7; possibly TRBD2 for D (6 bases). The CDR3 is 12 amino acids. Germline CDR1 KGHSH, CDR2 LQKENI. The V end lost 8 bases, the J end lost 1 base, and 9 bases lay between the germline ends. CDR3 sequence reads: CASTGSSYEQYF. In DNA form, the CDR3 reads TGTGCCAGCACCGGGAGTTCCTACGAGCAGTACTTC.

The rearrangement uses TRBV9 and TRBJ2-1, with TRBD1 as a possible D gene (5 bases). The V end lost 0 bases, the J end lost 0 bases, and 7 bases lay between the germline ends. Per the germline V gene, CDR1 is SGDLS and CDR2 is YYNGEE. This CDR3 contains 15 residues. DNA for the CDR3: TGTGCCAGCAGCGTAGCAGGGCTCTCCTACAATGAGCAGTTCTTC. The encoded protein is CASSVAGLSYNEQFF.

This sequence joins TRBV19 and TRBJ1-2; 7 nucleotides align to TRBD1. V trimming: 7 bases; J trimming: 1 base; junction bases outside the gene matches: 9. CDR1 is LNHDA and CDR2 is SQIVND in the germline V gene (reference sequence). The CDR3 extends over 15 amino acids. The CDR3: CASTDRDSFNYGYTF. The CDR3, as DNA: TGTGCCAGTACGGACCGGGACAGCTTTAACTATGGCTACACCTTC.

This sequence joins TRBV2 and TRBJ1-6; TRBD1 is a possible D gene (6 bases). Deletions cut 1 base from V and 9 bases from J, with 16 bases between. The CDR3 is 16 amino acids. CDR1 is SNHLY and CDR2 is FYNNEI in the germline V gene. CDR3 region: CASSEDPPGVSSPLHF. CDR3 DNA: TGTGCCAGCAGTGAAGACCCACCAGGGGTGAGTTCACCCCTCCACTTT.

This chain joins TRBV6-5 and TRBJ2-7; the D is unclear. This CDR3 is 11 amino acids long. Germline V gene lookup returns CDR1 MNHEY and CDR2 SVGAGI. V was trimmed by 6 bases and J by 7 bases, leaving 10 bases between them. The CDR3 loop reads CASSIVREQYF. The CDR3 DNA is TGTGCCAGCAGCATCGTTCGAGAGCAGTACTTC.

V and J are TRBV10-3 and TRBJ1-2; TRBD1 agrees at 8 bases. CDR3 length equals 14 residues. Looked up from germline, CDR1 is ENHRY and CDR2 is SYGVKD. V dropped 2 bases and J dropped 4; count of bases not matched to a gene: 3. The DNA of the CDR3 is TGTGCCATCAGTGAGGGACAGGGAGCCTATGGCTACACCTTC. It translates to CAISEGQGAYGYTF.

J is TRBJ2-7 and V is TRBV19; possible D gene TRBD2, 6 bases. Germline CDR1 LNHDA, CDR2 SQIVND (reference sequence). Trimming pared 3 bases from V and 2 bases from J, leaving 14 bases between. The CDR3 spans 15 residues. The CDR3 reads CASSISGEGAYEQYF. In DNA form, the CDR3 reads TGTGCCAGTAGTATTTCGGGGGAAGGGGCCTACGAGCAGTACTTC.

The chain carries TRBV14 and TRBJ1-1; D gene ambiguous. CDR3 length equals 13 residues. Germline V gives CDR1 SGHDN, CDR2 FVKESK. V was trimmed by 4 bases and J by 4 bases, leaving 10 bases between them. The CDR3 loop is CASSLSPLTEAFF. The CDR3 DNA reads TGTGCCAGCAGCCTCTCGCCTCTCACTGAAGCTTTCTTT.

CDR3 sequence: CASSRWTDLFTGELFF. Written as DNA, the CDR3 is TGTGCCAGCAGCCGATGGACAGACCTCTTCACCGGGGAGCTGTTTTTT. The chain has TRBV7-2 and TRBJ2-2; the D gene is possibly TRBD1 (6 bases). The CDR3 is 16 residues long. From germline, CDR1 is SGHTA and CDR2 FQGNSA. Trimming cost V 5 bases and J 4 bases, with 17 bases left between them.

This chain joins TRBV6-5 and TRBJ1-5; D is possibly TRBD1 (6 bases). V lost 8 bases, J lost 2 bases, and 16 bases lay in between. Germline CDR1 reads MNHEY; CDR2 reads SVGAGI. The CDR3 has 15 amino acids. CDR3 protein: CASFRQEAGNQPQHF. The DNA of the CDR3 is TGTGCCAGCTTTAGACAGGAGGCTGGCAATCAGCCCCAGCATTTT.

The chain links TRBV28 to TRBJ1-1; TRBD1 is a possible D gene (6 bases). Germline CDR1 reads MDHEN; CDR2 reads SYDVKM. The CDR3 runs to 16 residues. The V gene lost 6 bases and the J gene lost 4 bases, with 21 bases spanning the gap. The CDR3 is CASSPGQLGWTTEAFF. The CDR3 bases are TGTGCCAGCAGCCCAGGACAGCTGGGATGGACCACTGAAGCTTTCTTT.

The CDR3 loop reads CASLDRSKYNEQFF. The DNA for the CDR3 is TGTGCCAGCCTAGACAGGTCGAAGTACAATGAGCAGTTCTTC. The J gene is TRBJ2-1, the V gene TRBV7-2, with a tentative D call TRBD1 (6 bases). Trimming removed 8 bases from V and 4 bases from J, with 15 bases in between. The CDR3 covers 14 residues. CDR1 and CDR2 from the germline V gene are SGHTA and FQGNSA.

CDR3 residues: CASSEVRGGEKLFF. CDR3 DNA: TGTGCCAGCAGTGAAGTCCGAGGGGGTGAAAAACTGTTTTTT. This chain connects TRBV6-1 to TRBJ1-4; perhaps TRBD1 as D (6 bases). Trimming took 1 base from V and 7 from J, leaving 10 bases between them. CDR3 size: 14 residues. Per germline, CDR1 MNHNS and CDR2 SASEGT.

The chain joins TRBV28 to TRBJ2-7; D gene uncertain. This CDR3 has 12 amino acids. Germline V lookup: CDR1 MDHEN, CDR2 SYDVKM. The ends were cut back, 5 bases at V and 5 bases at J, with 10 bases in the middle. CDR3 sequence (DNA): TGTGCCAGCAGTGACCCCAAGGACGAGCAGTACTTC. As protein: CASSDPKDEQYF.